The next 2 T cell receptor beta chains were all read from a single sample in a study of blood T cell repertoires in COVID-19. Some clones are missing from TCRdb's copy, which holds only in-frame ones; the method was immunoSEQ multiplex PCR. The sample yields approximately 24,000 clones, roughly nine tenths seen once. Sequencing was performed on peripheral blood. These receptors were obtained from a man aged 50 to 60 with active COVID-19.

The chain links TRBV25-1 to TRBJ1-4; 7 positions match TRBD1. The CDR3 is made up of 15 amino acids. V shed 3 bases and J 7 bases; nucleotides not matched to a gene: 8. Per germline, CDR1 MGHDK and CDR2 SYGVNS. For the CDR3, the DNA is TGTGCCAGCAGTGACCCGGGTGACAGGGCTGAAAAACTGTTTTTT. It yields the protein CASSDPGDRAEKLFF.

The chain links TRBV2 to TRBJ2-1, with TRBD2 matching over 8 bases. The V gene end was trimmed by 6 bases and the J gene end by 6 bases; junction bases not matched to a gene: 4. The length of the CDR3 is 13 residues. Germline CDR1 is SNHLY and CDR2 is FYNNEI. In nucleotides, the CDR3 is TGTGCCAGCAGCGGGAGGGCCGGCAATGAGCAGTTCTTC. This translates into CASSGRAGNEQFF.